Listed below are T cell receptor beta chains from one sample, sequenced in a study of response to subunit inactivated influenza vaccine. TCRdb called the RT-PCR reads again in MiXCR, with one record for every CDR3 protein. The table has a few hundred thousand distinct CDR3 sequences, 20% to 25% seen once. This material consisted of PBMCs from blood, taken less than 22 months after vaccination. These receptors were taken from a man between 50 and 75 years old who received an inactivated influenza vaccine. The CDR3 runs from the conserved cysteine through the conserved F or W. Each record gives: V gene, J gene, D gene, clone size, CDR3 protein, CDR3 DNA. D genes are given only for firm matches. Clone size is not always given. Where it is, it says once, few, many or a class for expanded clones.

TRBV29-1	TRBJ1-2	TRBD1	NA	CSAGTGRYGYTF	TGCAGCGCCGGGACAGGAAGATATGGCTACACCTTC
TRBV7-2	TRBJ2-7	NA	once	CASSLVGGGAYEQYF	TGTGCCAGCAGCTTAGTGGGTGGCGGGGCCTACGAGCAGTACTTC
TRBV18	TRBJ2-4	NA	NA	CASSPRVSTKNIQYF	TGTGCCAGCTCACCAAGGGTGTCAACCAAAAACATTCAGTACTTC
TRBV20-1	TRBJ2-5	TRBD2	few	CSATSSGGIGETQYF	TGCAGTGCAACATCTAGCGGGGGAATAGGGGAGACCCAGTACTTC
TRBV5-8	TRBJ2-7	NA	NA	CASSLVGADYEQYF	TGTGCCAGCAGCTTGGTGGGGGCCGACTACGAGCAGTACTTC
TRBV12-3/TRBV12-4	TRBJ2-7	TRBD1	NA	CASSFYRGGYEQYF	TGTGCCAGCAGTTTCTACAGGGGCGGTTACGAGCAGTACTTC
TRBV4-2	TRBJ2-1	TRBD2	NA	CASSPGLEPYNEQFF	TGTGCCAGCAGCCCGGGACTAGAACCCTACAATGAGCAGTTCTTC
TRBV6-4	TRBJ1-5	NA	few	CASTPNRARPQPQHF	TGTGCCAGCACCCCTAACAGGGCGCGGCCTCAGCCCCAGCATTTT
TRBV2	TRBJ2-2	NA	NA	CASSETESNTGELFF	TGTGCCAGCAGTGAGACAGAAAGCAACACCGGGGAGCTGTTTTTT
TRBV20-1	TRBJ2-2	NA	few	CSAVELNTGELFF	TGCAGTGCCGTGGAGTTGAACACCGGGGAGCTGTTTTTT
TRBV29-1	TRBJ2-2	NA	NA	CSVAIVVAGELFF	TGCAGCGTCGCCATAGTAGTCGCCGGGGAGCTGTTTTTT
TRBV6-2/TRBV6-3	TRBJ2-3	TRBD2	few	CASKTPGLAGHTQYF	TGTGCCAGCAAAACTCCGGGACTAGCGGGTCATACGCAGTATTTT
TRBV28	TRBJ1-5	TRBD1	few	CASSSSGTGYQPQHF	TGTGCCAGCAGTTCGTCGGGGACAGGTTATCAGCCCCAGCATTTT
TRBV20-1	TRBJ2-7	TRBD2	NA	CSAPPGERGGTYEQYF	TGCAGTGCTCCCCCTGGGGAGCGGGGGGGCACCTACGAGCAGTACTTC
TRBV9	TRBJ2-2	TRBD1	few	CASSAGQGRMTGELFF	TGTGCCAGCAGCGCCGGACAGGGGCGGATGACCGGGGAGCTGTTTTTT
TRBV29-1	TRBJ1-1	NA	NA	CSVEELGAGTEAFF	TGCAGCGTTGAAGAACTAGGGGCGGGCACTGAAGCTTTCTTT
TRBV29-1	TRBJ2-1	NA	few	CSASGGASSYNEQFF	TGCAGCGCCTCGGGCGGGGCTAGCTCCTACAATGAGCAGTTCTTC
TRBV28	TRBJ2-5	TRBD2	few	CASSLLAGVGTQYF	TGTGCCAGCAGTTTACTAGCGGGAGTTGGGACCCAGTACTTC
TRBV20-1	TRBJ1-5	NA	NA	CSALPWDNQPQHF	TGCAGTGCCCTTCCCTGGGACAATCAGCCCCAGCATTTT
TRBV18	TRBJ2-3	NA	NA	CASSPPGYGTDTQYF	TGTGCCAGCTCACCTCCAGGGTATGGCACAGATACGCAGTATTTT
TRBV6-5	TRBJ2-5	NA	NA	CASREGETQYF	TGTGCCAGCAGGGAAGGGGAGACCCAGTACTTC
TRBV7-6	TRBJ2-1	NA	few	CASSPGQEGEVKGEQFF	TGTGCCAGCAGCCCCGGGCAAGAAGGGGAGGTTAAGGGTGAGCAGTTCTTC
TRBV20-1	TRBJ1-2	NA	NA	CSARARVRGCTF	TGCAGTGCTAGAGCCCGCGTTCGTGGCTGCACCTTC
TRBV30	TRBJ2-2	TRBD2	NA	CAWTYPGLAGVTGELFF	TGTGCCTGGACCTACCCAGGACTAGCGGGAGTTACCGGGGAGCTGTTTTTT
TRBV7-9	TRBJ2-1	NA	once	CASSLSAGPYNEQFF	TGTGCCAGCAGCTTATCGGCAGGGCCCTACAATGAGCAGTTCTTC
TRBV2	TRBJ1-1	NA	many	CASIRTNTEAFF	TGTGCCAGCATCCGTACGAACACTGAAGCTTTCTTT
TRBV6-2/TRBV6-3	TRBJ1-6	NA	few	CASSYTGTLHF	TGTGCCAGCAGTTACACGGGAACCCTCCACTTT
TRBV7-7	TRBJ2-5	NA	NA	CASSLGPGQETQYF	TGTGCTAGCAGCTTGGGGCCAGGGCAAGAGACCCAGTACTTC
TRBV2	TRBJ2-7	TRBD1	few	CATGTGVSGEQYF	TGTGCCACCGGGACAGGGGTTAGCGGCGAGCAGTACTTC
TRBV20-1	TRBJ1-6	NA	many	CSARPIRATSNSPLHF	TGCAGTGCTAGACCAATCAGGGCAACCAGTAATTCACCCCTCCACTTT
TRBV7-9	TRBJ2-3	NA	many	CASSPRGPDTQYF	TGTGCCAGCAGCCCCCGGGGCCCAGATACGCAGTATTTT
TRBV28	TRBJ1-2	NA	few	CASSLSQGSYGYTF	TGTGCCAGCAGTTTATCCCAGGGCTCCTATGGCTACACCTTC
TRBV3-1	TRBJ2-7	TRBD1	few	CASSPRQRQGYDEQYF	TGTGCCAGCAGCCCACGTCAACGACAGGGCTACGACGAGCAGTACTTC
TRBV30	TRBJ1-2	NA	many	CAWSPASYGYTF	TGTGCCTGGAGTCCTGCCAGCTATGGCTACACCTTC
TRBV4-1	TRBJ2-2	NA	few	CASSQTTTGELFF	TGCGCCAGCAGCCAAACTACCACCGGGGAGCTGTTTTTT
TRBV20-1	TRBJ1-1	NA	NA	CSALPGAGRDTEAFF	TGCAGTGCTCTCCCGGGGGCAGGGCGAGACACTGAAGCTTTCTTT
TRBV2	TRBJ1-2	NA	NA	CASRITNYGYTF	TGTGCCAGCAGGATTACTAACTATGGCTACACCTTC
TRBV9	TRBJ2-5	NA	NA	CASSLSSVQETQYF	TGTGCCAGCAGCCTCTCATCGGTACAAGAGACCCAGTACTTC
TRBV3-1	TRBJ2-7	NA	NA	CASSHDYEQYF	TGTGCCAGCAGTCACGACTACGAGCAGTACTTC
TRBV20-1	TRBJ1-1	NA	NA	CSASPGSIDTEAFF	TGCAGTGCTAGCCCGGGATCCATCGACACTGAAGCTTTCTTT
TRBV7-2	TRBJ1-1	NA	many	CASSYTRTAEAFF	TGTGCCAGCAGCTATACAAGAACAGCTGAAGCTTTCTTT
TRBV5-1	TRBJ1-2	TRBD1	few	CASSMGQGERGYTF	TGCGCCAGCAGCATGGGACAGGGTGAGCGAGGCTACACCTTC
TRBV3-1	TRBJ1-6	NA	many	CASSPPGHVNSPLHF	TGTGCCAGCAGCCCCCCAGGGCATGTCAATTCACCCCTCCACTTT
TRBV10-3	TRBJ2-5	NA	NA	CAISDGKLTPGTQYF	TGTGCCATCAGTGACGGTAAACTAACACCGGGGACCCAGTACTTC
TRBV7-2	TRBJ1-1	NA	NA	CASSQALEAFF	TGTGCCAGCTCACAGGCACTTGAAGCTTTCTTT
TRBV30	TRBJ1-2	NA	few	CAWSVPGYGYTF	TGTGCCTGGAGTGTTCCGGGTTACGGCTACACCTTC
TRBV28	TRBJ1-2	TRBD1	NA	CASSSTGVENYGYTF	TGTGCCAGCAGTTCGACAGGGGTCGAAAACTATGGCTACACCTTC
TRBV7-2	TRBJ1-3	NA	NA	CASSLDFSGNTIYF	TGTGCCAGCAGCCTTGACTTCTCTGGAAACACCATATATTTT
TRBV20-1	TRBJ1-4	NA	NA	CSARSRRISEKLFF	TGCAGTGCTAGATCACGGAGAATCTCGGAAAAACTGTTTTTT
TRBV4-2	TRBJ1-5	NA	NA	CASSQEPSYSNQPQHF	TGTGCCAGCAGCCAAGAACCCTCCTATAGCAATCAGCCCCAGCATTTT
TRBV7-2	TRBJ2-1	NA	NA	CASSLDGSYNEQFF	TGTGCCAGCAGCTTAGACGGATCCTACAATGAGCAGTTCTTC
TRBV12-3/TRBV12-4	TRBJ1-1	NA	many	CASSLGQSNTEAFF	TGTGCCAGCAGTCTCGGACAGAGCAACACTGAAGCTTTCTTT
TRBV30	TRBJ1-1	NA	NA	CAWRSMTEAFF	TGTGCCTGGAGAAGTATGACTGAAGCTTTCTTT
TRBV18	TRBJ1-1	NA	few	CASSPVMKGNTEAFF	TGTGCCAGCTCACCAGTAATGAAGGGGAACACTGAAGCTTTCTTT